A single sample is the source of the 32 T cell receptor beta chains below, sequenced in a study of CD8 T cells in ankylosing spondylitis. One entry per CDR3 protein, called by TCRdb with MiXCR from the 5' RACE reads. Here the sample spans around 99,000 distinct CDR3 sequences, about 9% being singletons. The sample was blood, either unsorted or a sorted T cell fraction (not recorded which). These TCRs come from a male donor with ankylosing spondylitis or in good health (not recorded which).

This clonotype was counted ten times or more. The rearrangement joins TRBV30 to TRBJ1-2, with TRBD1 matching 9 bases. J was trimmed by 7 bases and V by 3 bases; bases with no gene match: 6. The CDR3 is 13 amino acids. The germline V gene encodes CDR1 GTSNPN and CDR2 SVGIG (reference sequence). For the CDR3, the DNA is TGTGCCTGGAGCGGGGGACAGGGTCCTGGCTACACCTTC. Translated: CAWSGGQGPGYTF.

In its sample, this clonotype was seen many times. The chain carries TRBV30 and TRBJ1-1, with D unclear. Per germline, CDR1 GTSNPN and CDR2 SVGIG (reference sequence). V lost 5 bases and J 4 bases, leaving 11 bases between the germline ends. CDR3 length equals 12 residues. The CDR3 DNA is TGTGCCTGGGATGCGGATGGCACTGAAGCTTTCTTT. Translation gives CAWDADGTEAFF.

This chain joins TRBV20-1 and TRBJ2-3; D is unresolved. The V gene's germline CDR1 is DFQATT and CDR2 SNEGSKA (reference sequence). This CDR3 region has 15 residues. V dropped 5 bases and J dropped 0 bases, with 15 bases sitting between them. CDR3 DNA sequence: TGCAGTGCTCCCAGTAGTTGGATTAGCACAGATACGCAGTATTTT. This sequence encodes CSAPSSWISTDTQYF.

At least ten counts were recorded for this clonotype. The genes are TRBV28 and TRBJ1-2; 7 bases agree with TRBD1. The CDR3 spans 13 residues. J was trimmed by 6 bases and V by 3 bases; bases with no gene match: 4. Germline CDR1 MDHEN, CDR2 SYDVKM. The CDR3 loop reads CASSFRQGNGYTF. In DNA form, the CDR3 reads TGTGCCAGCAGTTTTCGACAGGGAAATGGCTACACCTTC.

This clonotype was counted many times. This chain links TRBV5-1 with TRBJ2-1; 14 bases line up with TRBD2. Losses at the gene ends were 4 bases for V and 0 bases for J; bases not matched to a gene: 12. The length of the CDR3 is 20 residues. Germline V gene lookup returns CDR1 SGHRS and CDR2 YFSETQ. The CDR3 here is CASSRTFRLAGGSSYNEQFF. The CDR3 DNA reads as TGCGCCAGCAGCAGAACATTTCGACTAGCGGGGGGGTCCTCCTACAATGAGCAGTTCTTC.

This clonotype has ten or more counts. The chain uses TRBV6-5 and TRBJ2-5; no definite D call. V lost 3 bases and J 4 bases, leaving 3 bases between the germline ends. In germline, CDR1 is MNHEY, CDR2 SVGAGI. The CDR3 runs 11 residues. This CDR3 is CASSYGETQYF. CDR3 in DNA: TGTGCCAGCAGTTATGGAGAGACCCAGTACTTC.

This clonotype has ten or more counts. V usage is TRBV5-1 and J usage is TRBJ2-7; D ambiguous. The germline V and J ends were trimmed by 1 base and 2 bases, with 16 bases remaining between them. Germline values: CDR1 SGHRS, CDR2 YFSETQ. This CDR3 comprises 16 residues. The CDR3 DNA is TGCGCCAGCAGCTTGAATTTACAGAACTACCCCTACGAGCAGTACTTC. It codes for CASSLNLQNYPYEQYF.

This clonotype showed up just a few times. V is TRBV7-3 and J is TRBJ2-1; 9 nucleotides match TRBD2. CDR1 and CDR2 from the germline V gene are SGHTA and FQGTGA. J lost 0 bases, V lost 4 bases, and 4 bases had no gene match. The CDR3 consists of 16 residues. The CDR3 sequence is CASSSAGGLSYNEQFF. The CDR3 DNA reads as TGTGCCAGCAGCTCAGCGGGGGGCCTCTCCTACAATGAGCAGTTCTTC.

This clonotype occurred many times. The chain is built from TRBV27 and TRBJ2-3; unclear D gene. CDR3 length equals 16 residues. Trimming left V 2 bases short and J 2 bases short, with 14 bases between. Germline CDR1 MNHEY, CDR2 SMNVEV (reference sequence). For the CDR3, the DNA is TGTGCCAGCAGTTTAGGGCTAGACGGAGTCACAGATACGCAGTATTTT. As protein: CASSLGLDGVTDTQYF.

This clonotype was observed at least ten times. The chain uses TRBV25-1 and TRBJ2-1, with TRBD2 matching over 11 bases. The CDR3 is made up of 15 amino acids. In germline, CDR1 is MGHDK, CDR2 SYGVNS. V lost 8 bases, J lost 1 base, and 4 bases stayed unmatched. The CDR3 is CASSRLAGSYNEQFF. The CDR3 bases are TGTGCCAGCTCTCGACTAGCGGGGTCCTACAATGAGCAGTTCTTC.

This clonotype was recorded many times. CDR3 loop: CASSFSELTGELFF. Here the CDR3 DNA reads TGTGCCAGCAGTTTTTCCGAGCTCACCGGGGAGCTGTTTTTT. The chain carries TRBV12-3 or TRBV12-4 and TRBJ2-2; no clear D gene. This CDR3 spans 14 amino acids. The V end was cut by 3 bases, the J end by 4 bases, with 9 bases between.

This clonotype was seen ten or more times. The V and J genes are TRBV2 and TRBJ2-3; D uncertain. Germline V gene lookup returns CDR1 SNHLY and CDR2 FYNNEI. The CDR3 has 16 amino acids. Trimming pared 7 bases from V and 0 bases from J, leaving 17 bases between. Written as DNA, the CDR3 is TGTGCCAGCACCCTGGTGGCAGGCCCTAGCACAGATACGCAGTATTTT. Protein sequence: CASTLVAGPSTDTQYF. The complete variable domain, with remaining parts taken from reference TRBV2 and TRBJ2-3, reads EPEVTQTPSHQVTQMGQEVILRCVPISNHLYFYWYRQILGQKVEFLVSFYNNEISEKSEIFDDQFSVERPDGSNFTLKIRSTKLEDSAMYFCASTLVAGPSTDTQYFGPGTRLTVL.

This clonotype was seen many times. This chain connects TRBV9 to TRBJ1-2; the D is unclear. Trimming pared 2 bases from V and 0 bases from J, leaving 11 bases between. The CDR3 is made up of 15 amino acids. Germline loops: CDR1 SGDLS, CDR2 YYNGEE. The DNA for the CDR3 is TGTGCCAGCAGCGTGATGTCAGATCCTAACTATGGCTACACCTTC. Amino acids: CASSVMSDPNYGYTF. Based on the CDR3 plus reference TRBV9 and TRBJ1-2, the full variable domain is DSGVTQTPKHLITATGQRVTLRCSPRSGDLSVYWYQQSLDQGLQFLIQYYNGEERAKGNILERFSAQQFPDLHSELNLSSLELGDSALYFCASSVMSDPNYGYTFGSGTRLTVV.

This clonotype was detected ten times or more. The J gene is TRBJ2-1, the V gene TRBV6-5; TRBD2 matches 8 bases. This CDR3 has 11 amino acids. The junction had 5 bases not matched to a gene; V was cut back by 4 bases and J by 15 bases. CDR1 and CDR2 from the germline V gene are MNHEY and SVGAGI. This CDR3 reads CASSSTSGLFF. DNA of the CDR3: TGTGCCAGCAGTTCAACTAGCGGTCTGTTCTTC.

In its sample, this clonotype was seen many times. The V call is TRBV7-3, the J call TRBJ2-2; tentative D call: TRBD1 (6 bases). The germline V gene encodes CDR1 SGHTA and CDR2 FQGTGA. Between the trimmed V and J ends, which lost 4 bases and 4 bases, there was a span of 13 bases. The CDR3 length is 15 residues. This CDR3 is CASSYLRGSTGELFF. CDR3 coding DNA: TGTGCCAGCAGCTATCTCAGGGGAAGCACCGGGGAGCTGTTTTTT.

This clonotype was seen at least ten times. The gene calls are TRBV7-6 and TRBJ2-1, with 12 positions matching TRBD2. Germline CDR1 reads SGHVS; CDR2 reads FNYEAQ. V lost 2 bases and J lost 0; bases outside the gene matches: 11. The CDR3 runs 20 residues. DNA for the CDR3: TGTGCCAGCAGCTTACCTAGCGGGGGGGGAACTCCCAGCTCCTACAATGAGCAGTTCTTC. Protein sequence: CASSLPSGGGTPSSYNEQFF.

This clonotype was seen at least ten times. The CDR3 here is CASSGGDTQYF. The CDR3 DNA reads TGCGCCAGCAGCGGGGGAGATACGCAGTATTTT. The chain has TRBV5-1 and TRBJ2-3; D tentatively fits TRBD1 or TRBD2 (5 bases each). Germline V gene lookup returns CDR1 SGHRS and CDR2 YFSETQ. With 4 bases removed from V and 5 bases from J, the gap between germline ends came to 5 bases. This CDR3 comprises 11 residues.

The CDR3 DNA sequence: TGTGCCATCTGTGGGGGGACACGCCGGTATTCCAACTATGGCTACACCTTC. Translated, it gives CAICGGTRRYSNYGYTF. The chain carries TRBV3-1 and TRBJ1-2, with TRBD1 as a possible D gene (6 bases). The CDR3 length is 17 residues. Germline lookup yields CDR1 LGHDT and CDR2 YNNKEL (reference sequence). V was trimmed by 10 bases and J by 2 bases, leaving 26 bases between them. Full variable domain (missing parts from reference TRBV3-1 and TRBJ1-2): DTAVSQTPKYLVTQMGNDKSIKCEQNLGHDTMYWYKQDSKKFLKIMFSYNNKELIINETVPNRFSPKSPDKAHLNLHINSLELGDSAVYFCAICGGTRRYSNYGYTFGSGTRLTVV.

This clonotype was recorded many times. The CDR3 here is CSARDTGTPSYEQYF. The CDR3 DNA follows: TGCAGTGCTAGAGACACAGGGACCCCCTCCTACGAGCAGTACTTC. This chain connects TRBV20-1 to TRBJ2-7; TRBD1 is a possible D gene (6 bases). Germline CDR1 reads DFQATT; CDR2 reads SNEGSKA (reference sequence). The ends were cut back, 0 bases at V and 0 bases at J, with 12 bases in the middle. This CDR3 region has 15 residues.

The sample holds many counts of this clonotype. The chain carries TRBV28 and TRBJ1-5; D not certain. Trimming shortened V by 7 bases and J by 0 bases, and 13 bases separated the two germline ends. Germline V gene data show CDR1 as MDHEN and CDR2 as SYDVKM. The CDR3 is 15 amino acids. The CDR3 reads CASIRMENSNQPQHF. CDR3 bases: TGTGCCAGCATACGGATGGAAAATAGCAATCAGCCCCAGCATTTT.

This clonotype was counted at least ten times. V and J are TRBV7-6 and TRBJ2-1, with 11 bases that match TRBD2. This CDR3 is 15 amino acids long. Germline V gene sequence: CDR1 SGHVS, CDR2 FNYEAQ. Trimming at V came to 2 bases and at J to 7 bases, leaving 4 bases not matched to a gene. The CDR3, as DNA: TGTGCCAGCAGCTTACTAGCGGGGGGTTCAAATGAGCAGTTCTTC. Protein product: CASSLLAGGSNEQFF.

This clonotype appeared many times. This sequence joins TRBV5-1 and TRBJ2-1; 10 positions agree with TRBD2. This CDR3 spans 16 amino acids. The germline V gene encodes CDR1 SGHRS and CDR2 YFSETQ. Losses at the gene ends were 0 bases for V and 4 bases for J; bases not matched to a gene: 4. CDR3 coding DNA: TGCGCCAGCAGCTTGGCAGCGGGGGGGAAGTACAATGAGCAGTTCTTC. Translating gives CASSLAAGGKYNEQFF.

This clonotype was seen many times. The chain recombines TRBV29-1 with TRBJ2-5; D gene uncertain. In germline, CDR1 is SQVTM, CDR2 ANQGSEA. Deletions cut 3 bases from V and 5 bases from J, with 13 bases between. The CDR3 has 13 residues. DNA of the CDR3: TGCAGCGTTGAGGCCGGGCCCGGGGAGACCCAGTACTTC. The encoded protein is CSVEAGPGETQYF.

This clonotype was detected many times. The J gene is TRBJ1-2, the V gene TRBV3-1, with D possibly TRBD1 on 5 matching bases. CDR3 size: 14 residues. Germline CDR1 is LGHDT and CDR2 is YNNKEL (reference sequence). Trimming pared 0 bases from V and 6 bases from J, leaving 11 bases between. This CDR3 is CASSQDLGPDGYTF. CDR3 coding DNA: TGTGCCAGCAGCCAAGATCTGGGGCCGGATGGCTACACCTTC.

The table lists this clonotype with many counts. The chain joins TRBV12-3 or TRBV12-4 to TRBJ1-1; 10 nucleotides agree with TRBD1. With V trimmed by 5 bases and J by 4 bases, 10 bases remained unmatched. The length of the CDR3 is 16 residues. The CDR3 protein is CASSLNRQGAGTEAFF. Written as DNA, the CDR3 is TGTGCCAGCAGTCTGAACCGACAGGGGGCTGGCACTGAAGCTTTCTTT.

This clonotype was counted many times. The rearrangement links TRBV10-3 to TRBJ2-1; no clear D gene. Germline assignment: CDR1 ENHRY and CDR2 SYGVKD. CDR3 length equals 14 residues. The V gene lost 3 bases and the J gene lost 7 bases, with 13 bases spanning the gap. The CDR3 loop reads CAISEPPDGNEQFF. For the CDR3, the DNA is TGTGCCATCAGTGAACCCCCGGACGGGAATGAGCAGTTCTTC.

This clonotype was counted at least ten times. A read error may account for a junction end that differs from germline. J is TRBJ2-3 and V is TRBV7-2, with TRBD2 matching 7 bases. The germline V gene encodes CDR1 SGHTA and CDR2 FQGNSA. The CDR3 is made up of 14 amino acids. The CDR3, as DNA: TGTGCCAGCAGCCTAGCGGTGCGCACAGATACGCAGTATTTT. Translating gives CASSLAVRTDTQYF.

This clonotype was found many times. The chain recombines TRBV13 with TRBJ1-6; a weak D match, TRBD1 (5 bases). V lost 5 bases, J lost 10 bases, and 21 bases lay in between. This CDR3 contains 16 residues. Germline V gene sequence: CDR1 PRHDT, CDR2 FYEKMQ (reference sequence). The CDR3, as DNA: TGTGCCAGCAGCGGACGGACCGAACTCAGGGTGTCACCCCTCCACTTT. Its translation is CASSGRTELRVSPLHF.

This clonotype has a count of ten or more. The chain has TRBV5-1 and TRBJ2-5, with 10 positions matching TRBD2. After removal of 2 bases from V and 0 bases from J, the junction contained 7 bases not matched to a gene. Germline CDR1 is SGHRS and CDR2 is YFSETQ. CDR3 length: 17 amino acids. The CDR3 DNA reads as TGCGCCAGCAGCTTCCTCCCTAGCGGGGGCAACCAAGAGACCCAGTACTTC. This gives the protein CASSFLPSGGNQETQYF.

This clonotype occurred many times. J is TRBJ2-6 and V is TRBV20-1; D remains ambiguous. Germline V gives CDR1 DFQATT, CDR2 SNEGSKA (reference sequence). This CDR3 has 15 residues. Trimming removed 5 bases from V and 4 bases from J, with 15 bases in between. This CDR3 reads CSAEQGILGANVLTF. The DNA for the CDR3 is TGCAGTGCTGAACAAGGAATTTTGGGGGCCAACGTCCTGACTTTC.

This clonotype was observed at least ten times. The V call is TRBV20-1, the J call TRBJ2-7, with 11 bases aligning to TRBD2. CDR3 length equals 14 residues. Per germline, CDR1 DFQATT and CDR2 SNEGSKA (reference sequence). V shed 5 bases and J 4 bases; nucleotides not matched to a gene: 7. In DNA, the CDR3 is TGCAGTGCTGTTCTAGCGGGGGGCCCGTACGAGCAGTACTTC. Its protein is CSAVLAGGPYEQYF.

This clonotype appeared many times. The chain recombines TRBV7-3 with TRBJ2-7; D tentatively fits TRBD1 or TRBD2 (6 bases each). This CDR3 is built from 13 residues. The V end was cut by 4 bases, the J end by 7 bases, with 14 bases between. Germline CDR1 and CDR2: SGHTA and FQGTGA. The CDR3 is CASSSLGGQEQYF. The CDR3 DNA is TGTGCCAGCAGCTCTTTGGGGGGACAAGAGCAGTACTTC.